Below are 24 T cell receptor beta chains sequenced from a single sample in a study of cytotoxic CD8 clonotypes in ibrutinib-treated CLL. Measured with immunoSEQ multiplex PCR; TCRdb has only the in-frame clones, and not every one. The data contain 35,000 to 45,000 clones, over 55% of them singletons. The input for sequencing was PBMCs, taken at disease progression, from a patient treated with ibrutinib. Receptors originate from a human donor with chronic lymphocytic leukemia.

The J gene is TRBJ2-7, the V gene TRBV5-1; possibly TRBD1 or TRBD2 for D (5 bases each). The V gene lost 0 bases and the J gene lost 2 bases, with 6 bases spanning the gap. Per germline, CDR1 SGHRS and CDR2 YFSETQ. The CDR3 has 13 amino acids. CDR3 protein: CASSLGGTYEQYF. Here the CDR3 DNA reads TGCGCCAGCAGCTTGGGGGGGACCTACGAGCAGTACTTC.

The chain couples TRBV28 to TRBJ1-2; tentatively, D is TRBD1 (6 bases). The germline CDR1 and CDR2 sequences are MDHEN and SYDVKM. The CDR3 consists of 15 residues. Trimming removed 6 bases from V and 2 bases from J, with 16 bases in between. Written as DNA, the CDR3 is TGTGCCAGCAGGACTCTCGGGGGCTGGAACTATGGCTACACCTTC. As protein: CASRTLGGWNYGYTF.

The V and J genes are TRBV6-4 and TRBJ2-1; D remains unclear. Trimming took 1 base from V and 10 from J, leaving 8 bases between them. Germline V gene sequence: CDR1 MRHNA, CDR2 SNTAGT. The CDR3 covers 12 residues. The CDR3 protein is CASSDLVGEQFF. CDR3 DNA sequence: TGTGCCAGCAGTGACTTAGTTGGGGAGCAGTTCTTC.

The chain has TRBV5-6 and TRBJ2-3; D unclear. The CDR3 has 11 residues. Trimming removed 7 bases from V and 5 bases from J, with 8 bases in between. Germline loops: CDR1 SGHDT, CDR2 YYEEEE. CDR3 coding DNA: TGTGCCAGCGGCCTATTAGATACGCAGTATTTT. It translates to CASGLLDTQYF.

A word on this clone: A much larger clone differs by one base, so this may be a read error. This chain uses TRBV6-4 with TRBJ1-2; a possible D gene is TRBD1 (6 bases). V was shortened by 6 bases and J by 1 base, with 9 bases between the two germline ends. The CDR3 is made up of 13 amino acids. CDR1 and CDR2 (germline): MRHNA, SNTAGT. CDR3 DNA sequence: TGTGCCAGCAGCCCGGACAGTAACTATGGCTACACCTTC. Encoded protein: CASSPDSNYGYTF.

The chain uses TRBV7-2 and TRBJ1-2, with 8 bases lining up with TRBD1. Germline V lookup: CDR1 SGHTA, CDR2 FQGNSA. With V trimmed by 7 bases and J by 6 bases, 10 bases remained unmatched. The CDR3 totals 14 residues. The chain's CDR3 is CASTSGTGNNGYTF. The CDR3 nucleotides read TGTGCCAGCACCTCCGGGACAGGCAACAATGGCTACACCTTC.

The chain recombines TRBV2 with TRBJ2-3; D is perhaps TRBD2 (5 bases). The CDR3 sequence is 12 residues long. From germline, CDR1 is SNHLY and CDR2 FYNNEI. Trimming pared 7 bases from V and 2 bases from J, leaving 7 bases between. CDR3 sequence (DNA): TGTGCCAGCAAGCGGTACACAGATACGCAGTATTTT. This translates into CASKRYTDTQYF.

V is TRBV14 and J is TRBJ1-2; D uncertain. Germline assignment: CDR1 SGHDN and CDR2 FVKESK. This CDR3 region has 13 residues. Trimming removed 1 base at V and 5 bases at J, with 8 bases between. The CDR3 sequence: CASSQVRGYGYTF. DNA for the CDR3: TGTGCCAGCAGCCAAGTTCGGGGTTATGGCTACACCTTC.

This clone was observed once. Compared with germline, one end of the junction differs, possibly owing to a read error. The chain uses TRBV5-1 and TRBJ1-6; D perhaps matches TRBD1 (5 bases). CDR1 SGHRS and CDR2 YFSETQ come from the germline V gene. This CDR3 comprises 15 residues. Written as DNA, the CDR3 is TGTGCCAGCAGACCTCTGGACACCACCAATTCACCCCTCCACTTT. Translation: CASRPLDTTNSPLHF. Filled out from reference TRBV5-1 and TRBJ1-6, the complete variable domain reads KAGVTQTPRYLIKTRGQQVTLSCSPISGHRSVSWYQQTPGQGLQFLFEYFSETQRNKGNFPGRFSGRQFSNSRSEMNVSTLELGDSALYLCASRPLDTTNSPLHFGNGTRLTVT.

The chain recombines TRBV19 with TRBJ2-7, with 7 bases lining up with TRBD1. The CDR3 length is 14 residues. CDR1 is LNHDA, CDR2 SQIVND, per germline (reference sequence). With 5 bases clipped from V and 1 base from J, the junction kept 5 bases outside the gene matches. The CDR3 DNA sequence: TGTGCCAGTAGTGTAAAACAGGGGTCCTACGAGCAGTACTTC. As protein: CASSVKQGSYEQYF.

The chain joins TRBV7-2 to TRBJ2-3, with D perhaps TRBD1 (5 bases). The CDR3 length is 15 residues. CDR1 and CDR2 (germline): SGHTA, FQGNSA. The ends were cut back, 0 bases at V and 4 bases at J, with 11 bases in the middle. The CDR3 spells CASSLAETVADTQYF. The DNA of the CDR3 is TGTGCCAGCAGCTTAGCGGAGACAGTGGCAGATACGCAGTATTTT.

This clone was seen a handful of times. The genes are TRBV6-6 and TRBJ1-2; the D is unclear. There are 14 residues in the CDR3. Germline V lookup: CDR1 MNHNY, CDR2 SVGAGI (reference sequence). Between the trimmed V and J ends, which lost 7 bases and 4 bases, there was a span of 16 bases. The CDR3 DNA reads TGTGCCAGCAAAGGCCCGGGGTTGGCCTATGGCTACACCTTC. It yields the protein CASKGPGLAYGYTF.

There are a few counts of this clone. The chain joins TRBV2 to TRBJ2-3; D is ambiguous. The CDR3 has 14 residues. V lost 4 bases and J 6 bases, leaving 14 bases between the germline ends. Germline CDR1 SNHLY, CDR2 FYNNEI. The CDR3 here is CASSVFTSRDTQYF. The DNA of the CDR3 is TGTGCCAGCAGTGTGTTTACAAGCCGGGATACGCAGTATTTT. The full variable domain, completed using reference TRBV2 and TRBJ2-3, is EPEVTQTPSHQVTQMGQEVILRCVPISNHLYFYWYRQILGQKVEFLVSFYNNEISEKSEIFDDQFSVERPDGSNFTLKIRSTKLEDSAMYFCASSVFTSRDTQYFGPGTRLTVL.

There are many counts of this clone. V gene TRBV7-9 combines with J gene TRBJ2-5, with 12 nucleotides matching TRBD2. Per germline, CDR1 SEHNR and CDR2 FQNEAQ (reference sequence). This CDR3 spans 13 amino acids. V shed 8 bases, J shed 4 bases, and the junction held 2 bases outside the gene matches. The CDR3 is CASRLAGAETQYF. In DNA form, the CDR3 reads TGTGCCAGCCGACTAGCGGGGGCAGAGACCCAGTACTTC. The variable domain in full, with the rest retrieved from reference TRBV7-9 and TRBJ2-5, is DTGVSQNPRHKITKRGQNVTFRCDPISEHNRLYWYRQTLGQGPEFLTYFQNEAQLEKSRLLSDRFSAERPKGSFSTLEIQRTEQGDSAMYLCASRLAGAETQYFGPGTRLLVL.

This clone was observed a few times. The V and J genes are TRBV6-1 and TRBJ2-7; tentatively, D is TRBD1 (7 bases). With 8 bases removed from V and 0 bases from J, the gap between germline ends came to 17 bases. Germline CDR1 MNHNS, CDR2 SASEGT. The CDR3 consists of 15 residues. CDR3 protein: CASGPGGTRSYEQYF. The CDR3 coding sequence is TGTGCCAGCGGACCAGGGGGGACCCGCTCCTACGAGCAGTACTTC.

CDR3 sequence reads: CASSWAGEQFF. CDR3 sequence (DNA): TGTGCCAGCAGCTGGGCGGGGGAGCAGTTCTTC. The chain uses TRBV5-6 and TRBJ2-1, with D possibly TRBD2 on 6 matching bases. This CDR3 region has 11 residues. The germline gives CDR1 SGHDT, CDR2 YYEEEE. Between the trimmed V and J ends, which lost 3 bases and 10 bases, there was a span of 8 bases. The full variable domain, its missing parts supplied by reference TRBV5-6 and TRBJ2-1, is DAGVTQSPTHLIKTRGQQVTLRCSPKSGHDTVSWYQQALGQGPQFIFQYYEEEERQRGNFPDRFSGHQFPNYSSELNVNALLLGDSALYLCASSWAGEQFFGPGTRLTVL.

The chain has TRBV7-9 and TRBJ2-3, with 8 bases fitting TRBD2. CDR1 is SEHNR, CDR2 FQNEAQ, per germline (reference sequence). The CDR3 sequence is 16 residues long. After removal of 5 bases from V and 2 bases from J, the junction contained 9 bases not matched to a gene. This CDR3 reads CASSPWAGGDTDTQYF. DNA of the CDR3: TGTGCCAGCAGCCCCTGGGCCGGGGGGGACACAGATACGCAGTATTTT.

The V call is TRBV15, the J call TRBJ2-1; no clear D. In germline, CDR1 is LNHNV, CDR2 YYDKDF (reference sequence). Trimming took off 1 base at V and 2 bases at J, with 12 bases between the two ends. CDR3 length equals 16 residues. The CDR3 region is CATSRGPPSAYNEQFF. The CDR3 DNA sequence: TGTGCCACCAGCAGAGGCCCCCCAAGCGCCTACAATGAGCAGTTCTTC.

J is TRBJ2-3 and V is TRBV7-8; 7 bases map to TRBD2. The CDR3 has 15 amino acids. The germline CDR1 and CDR2 sequences are SGHVS and FQNEAQ. J gave up 1 base and V 0 bases, and 1 base lay outside the gene matches. CDR3 loop: CASSLALAGTDTQYF. In DNA, the CDR3 is TGTGCCAGCAGCTTAGCGCTAGCGGGCACAGATACGCAGTATTTT. The whole variable domain, filled in from reference TRBV7-8 and TRBJ2-3, reads GAGVSQSPRYKVAKRGQDVALRCDPISGHVSLFWYQQALGQGPEFLTYFQNEAQLDKSGLPSDRFFAERPEGSVSTLKIQRTQQEDSAVYLCASSLALAGTDTQYFGPGTRLTVL.

CDR3 in amino acids: CASREASGGYTF. CDR3 coding DNA: TGTGCCAGCAGGGAGGCTTCTGGGGGCTACACCTTC. This chain links TRBV6-1 with TRBJ1-2; D is unresolved. Per germline, CDR1 MNHNS and CDR2 SASEGT. Trimming pared 6 bases from V and 8 bases from J, leaving 13 bases between. The CDR3 is made up of 12 amino acids.

The chain has TRBV18 and TRBJ2-7; D is uncertain. Germline values: CDR1 KGHSH, CDR2 LQKENI. V lost 3 bases to trimming and J lost 4 bases, with 10 bases between them. The CDR3 loop spans 13 amino acids. The CDR3 reads CASSPGGRYEQYF. CDR3 nucleotide sequence: TGTGCCAGCTCACCGGGTGGCCGTTACGAGCAGTACTTC.

This clone has a single count. The rearrangement joins TRBV6-1 to TRBJ2-5, with TRBD2 identical over 7 bases. The CDR3 covers 15 residues. The V segment lost 6 bases and the J segment 2 bases; nucleotides outside the gene matches: 9. Germline lookup yields CDR1 MNHNS and CDR2 SASEGT. The CDR3 DNA sequence: TGTGCCAGCAGCGCAGTGGGGGGAGGGCAAGAGACCCAGTACTTC. This encodes CASSAVGGGQETQYF.

The rearrangement joins TRBV4-1 to TRBJ1-2; no firm D call. Trimming took 0 bases from V and 0 from J, leaving 11 bases between them. Germline CDR1 and CDR2: MGHRA and YSYEKL. This CDR3 is built from 16 residues. The CDR3 protein is CASSQEPLGSNYGYTF. Written as DNA, the CDR3 is TGCGCCAGCAGCCAAGAGCCCTTGGGGTCTAACTATGGCTACACCTTC.

This clone was detected a few times. The rearrangement links TRBV6-4 to TRBJ2-3, with D possibly matching TRBD1 (6 bases). The CDR3 covers 13 residues. Trimming took off 2 bases at V and 6 bases at J, with 9 bases between the two ends. CDR1 and CDR2 (germline): MRHNA, SNTAGT. CDR3 DNA: TGTGCCAGCAGTGACCAGGGGATGGATACGCAGTATTTT. Translating gives CASSDQGMDTQYF.